Given below is one T cell receptor beta chain in context. This clonotype has a handful of counts. There is no known antigen for this receptor. Base qualities were left out, and no much larger clone turns up one base away. Only healthy Caucasian donors were included. The twin cohort comprised three pairs of female monozygotic twins, all aged roughly 18 to 30 years. RNA for TCR libraries was isolated from peripheral blood mononuclear cells. Library method: 5' RACE. Instrument on record: Illumina HiSeq 2000. Template switching added a universal primer binding site, and the final cDNA carried a unique molecular identifier that allowed TCR cDNA molecules to be counted accurately. Specific primers in the conserved constant-segment region were used to synthesize first-strand cDNA for the TCR alpha and beta chains. To control for contamination, every cDNA library was double barcoded, receiving both a SMART-Mk sample barcode and Illumina barcodes. TruSeq adapter sequences along with Illumina sample barcodes were introduced in two successive PCR steps. Sequencing of the TCR alpha and beta cDNA libraries was done on the Illumina HiSeq platform using custom primers. In the paper's pipeline: Unique molecular identifiers were extracted from raw reads with MiGEC, and CDR3 positions were determined with MiXCR. For each individual, recombination models were inferred using an EM algorithm with the repgenHMM and IGoR tools. The tcR package in R was used for shared clonotype analysis, with sharing normalized by the product of cloneset sizes. To study raw recombination free of thymic and clonal selection effects, out-of-frame nonproductive sequences were analyzed. TCRdb trimmed public reads at Q25 via fastp, called clones via MiXCR and kept in-frame beta chains. Each record represents a unique CDR3 protein, reported with the most common genes and DNA among its rows. TCRdb, not the authors, supplied the V and J calls. The table for this sample lists hundreds of thousands of distinct CDR3 sequences; 15% to 20% of them were counted only once. The top ten constitute about an eighth of the sample.

Taken from cysteine to phenylalanine, the CDR3 has 15 residues. Left in the record is the CDR3 DNA by itself, 45 bases read in frame from the first base. The trim is 0 bases for V and 3 bases for J, with a gap of 10 bases between the germline ends. For CDR1 and CDR2, the germline V gene lists SGDLS and YYNGEE. The data stem from a study of identical twins (dated by TCRdb to about 2016). For context, the study as a whole: TCR alpha and beta repertoires from monozygotic twins, unrelated adults of various ages and cord blood were deep-sequenced to test whether fetal clonotypes persist. To rule out contamination, the twin experiments were replicated at different times with different library preparation protocols. What the study reported, not specific to this receptor: Recombination models systematically underestimated out-of-frame TCR alpha sharing in monozygotic twins but agreed with sharing between unrelated individuals. Fewer insertions were carried by abundant cord blood beta clonotypes; a weaker similar trend was observed in young adult naive repertoires, while no such trend was observed in memory repertoires. Conclusions relied on cross-sectional statistical analysis, since the same donors could not be followed over many years. Compared with coincidental sharing between unrelated individuals, out-of-frame TCR alpha sequences shared between twins had an excess of sequences with low generation probability. Zero-insertion analyses could be partly confounded by invariant T cells such as MAIT and iNKT, although diverse VJ usage argued against such confounding for most clonotypes. The excess sharing between twins in beta out-of-frame sequences was weaker because fewer shared sequences reduced the signal-to-noise ratio.

These data also formed part of another study, on T cells expressing NK-cell markers. Per the second study: Three sorted T-cell subsets (CD3+CD56+NKG2C+, CD3+CD56+NKG2C- and CD3+CD56-NKG2C+) from several donors had their TCR beta-chain repertoires profiled. Among the eight sequenced donors, only one was HCMV-seronegative, while the other seven were HCMV-seropositive. To restrict sorting to alphabetaTCR-expressing T cells, an anti-gammadeltaTCR antibody was added in several experiments. In roughly six donors, the dominant CD3+CD56+NKG2C+ clonotypes ranked among the top 10 CD8+ clonotypes, making up about 1.0-8% of CD8+ T cells. Those dominant clonotypes were again the most abundant among CD3+CD56-NKG2C+ cells in a few donors, at about 25-60.1%. Whether the expanded NKG2C-expressing T cell clones were specific for HCMV antigens remained unclear. Randomly selected healthy volunteers, three men and five women, were used as the eight sequenced donors. HCMV serostatus was determined by detecting HCMV-specific IgG in serum with a commercial ELISA kit. For a handful of donors, bulk peripheral blood T-cell repertoires were additionally sequenced from unsorted PBMC. MIGEC was used to demultiplex reads and group reads by UMI, and MiTCR was used to assemble and quantify clonotypes. Only TCR cDNA sequences supported by at least two reads were kept to exclude erroneous sequences. Downstream repertoire analysis used the tcR package, and clonotypes were matched across fractions by CDR3 nucleotide sequence plus V segment. Antigen specificity was annotated against VDJdb with VDJmatch, allowing one amino acid substitution in CDR3.

The TCR comes from a woman between 18 and 29 years old in good health. Sequencing was performed on PBMCs. The chain is made from TRBV9 and TRBJ2-1; the D gene lacks a confident call. The CDR3 here reads CASSVALSLYNEQFF. The bases read TGTGCCAGCAGCGTAGCTCTCAGCCTCTACAATGAGCAGTTCTTC.